This TCR beta chain was retrieved from a study of shared clonotypes between healthy human individuals. Sequencing was performed with immunoSEQ multiplex PCR; in TCRdb, only in-frame clones are kept and a portion is missing. The sample lists roughly 2,000,000 clones; over 85% were seen once. The naive CD8 subset, CD45RO-negative cells positively selected for CCR7, excluded terminally differentiated effector memory CD45RA+ cells. The specimen sequenced was naive CD8+ T cells sorted from blood. The receptor was isolated from a man aged 18 to 30 in good health.

This chain's CDR3 is CASSRLATSTDTQYF. CDR3 in DNA: TGTGCCAGCAGCCGACTAGCGACTAGCACAGATACGCAGTATTTT. The rearrangement links TRBV7-6 to TRBJ2-3; TRBD2 matches 8 bases. The trim removed 5 bases at V and 0 bases at J, leaving 4 bases unmatched. The CDR3 is made up of 15 amino acids. The germline V gene encodes CDR1 SGHVS and CDR2 FNYEAQ. The full variable domain, its missing parts supplied by reference TRBV7-6 and TRBJ2-3, is GAGVSQSPRYKVTKRGQDVALRCDPISGHVSLYWYRQALGQGPEFLTYFNYEAQQDKSGLPNDRFSAERPEGSISTLTIQRTEQRDSAMYRCASSRLATSTDTQYFGPGTRLTVL.